The present TCR beta chain was sequenced within a study of siplizumab effects on memory and regulatory T cells. Remarks on this clone: What it binds is unknown.

Study-wide findings and caveats: The naive T cell population seemed more diverse than memory cells and seemed a major contributor to the alloresponse.

The CDR3 contains 16 residues. J was trimmed by 5 bases and V by 2 bases; bases with no gene match: 10. Germline assignment: CDR1 SGHTA and CDR2 FQGNSA. Data came from immunoSEQ multiplex PCR; TCRdb stores just in-frame clones and leaves some out. The table lists about 94,000 clones, 94% of them singletons. The TCR originated in a human donor in good health. The chain employs TRBV7-2 and TRBJ2-3; 7 nucleotides match TRBD2. The sequencing input was non-Treg CD4+ T cells sorted from blood. The CDR3 bases are TGTGCCAGCAGCTTAAATTTGGCGGGAGCTGGAGATACGCAGTATTTT. This gives the protein CASSLNLAGAGDTQYF.